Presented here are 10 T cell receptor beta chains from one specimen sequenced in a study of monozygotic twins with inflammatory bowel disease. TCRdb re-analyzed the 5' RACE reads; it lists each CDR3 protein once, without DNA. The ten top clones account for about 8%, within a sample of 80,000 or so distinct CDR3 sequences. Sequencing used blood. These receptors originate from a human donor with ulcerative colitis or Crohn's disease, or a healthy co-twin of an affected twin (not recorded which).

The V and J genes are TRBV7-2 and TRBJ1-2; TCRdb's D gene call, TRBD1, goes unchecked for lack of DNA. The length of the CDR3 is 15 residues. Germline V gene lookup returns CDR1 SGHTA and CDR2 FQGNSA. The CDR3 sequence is CASSLQGPLGYGYTF.

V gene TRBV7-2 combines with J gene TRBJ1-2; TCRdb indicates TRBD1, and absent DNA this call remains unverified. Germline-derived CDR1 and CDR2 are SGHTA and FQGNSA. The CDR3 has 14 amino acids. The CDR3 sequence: CASSLGTTGKGYTF.

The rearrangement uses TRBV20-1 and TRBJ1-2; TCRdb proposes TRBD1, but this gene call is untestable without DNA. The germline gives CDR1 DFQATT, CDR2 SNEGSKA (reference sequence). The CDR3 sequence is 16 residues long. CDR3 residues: CSARDLPEGQAYGYTF.

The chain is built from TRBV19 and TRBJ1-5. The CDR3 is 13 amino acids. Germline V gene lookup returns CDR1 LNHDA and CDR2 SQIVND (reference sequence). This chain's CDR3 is CASNTGVNQPQHF. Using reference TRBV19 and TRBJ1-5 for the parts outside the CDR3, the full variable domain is DGGITQSPKYLFRKEGQNVTLSCEQNLNHDAMYWYRQDPGQGLRLIYYSQIVNDFQKGDIAEGYSVSREKKESFPLTVTSAQKNPTAFYLCASNTGVNQPQHFGDGTRLSIL.

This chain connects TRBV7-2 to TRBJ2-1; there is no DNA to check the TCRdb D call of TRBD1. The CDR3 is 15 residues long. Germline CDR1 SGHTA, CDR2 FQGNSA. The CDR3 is CTSSLYGTGGNEQFF. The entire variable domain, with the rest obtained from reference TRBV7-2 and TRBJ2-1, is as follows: GAGVSQSPSNKVTEKGKDVELRCDPISGHTALYWYRQSLGQGLEFLIYFQGNSAPDKSGLPSDRFSAERTGGSVSTLTIQRTQQEDSAVYLCTSSLYGTGGNEQFFGPGTRLTVL.

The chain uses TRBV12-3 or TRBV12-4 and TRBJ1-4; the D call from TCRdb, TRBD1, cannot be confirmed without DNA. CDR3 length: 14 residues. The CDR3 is CASSPGAENEKLFF.

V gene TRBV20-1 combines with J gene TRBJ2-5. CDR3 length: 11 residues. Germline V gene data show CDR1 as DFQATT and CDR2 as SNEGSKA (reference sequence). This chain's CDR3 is CSAIAAETQYF.

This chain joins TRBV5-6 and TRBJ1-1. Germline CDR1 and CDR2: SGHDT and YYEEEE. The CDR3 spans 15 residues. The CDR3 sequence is CASSLKAGRHTEAFF.

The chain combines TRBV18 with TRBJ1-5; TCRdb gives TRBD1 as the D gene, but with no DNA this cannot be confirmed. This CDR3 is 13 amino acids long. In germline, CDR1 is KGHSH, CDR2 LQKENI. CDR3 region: CASSPPFQGPQHF.

CDR3 residues: CASSIEGLGVDTPYF. The chain is built from TRBV19 and TRBJ2-3; TCRdb lists TRBD1, though no DNA is available to test this call. This CDR3 is built from 15 residues. CDR1 is LNHDA and CDR2 is SQIVND in the germline V gene (reference sequence).